Shown below are 32 T cell receptor beta chains from a single sample sequenced in a study of CD8 T cells in Susac syndrome. When the RNA was reverse transcribed, random hexamers were used with an input of roughly 0.45 to 1 ug. From the immunoSEQ multiplex PCR reads, TCRdb called clonotypes with MiXCR, one entry per CDR3 protein. This table holds about 71,000 distinct CDR3 sequences, under 96% found once. The sequenced material came from CD4+ T cells from PBMCs. The receptors come from a human donor with multiple sclerosis.

CDR3 region: CASSIEVWLTAGANVLTF. The CDR3, as DNA: TGTGCCAGTAGTATAGAGGTCTGGCTGACGGCTGGGGCCAACGTCCTGACTTTC. J is TRBJ2-6 and V is TRBV19; D unclear. The ends were cut back, 0 bases at V and 2 bases at J, with 14 bases in the middle. CDR3 length: 18 amino acids. From germline, CDR1 is LNHDA and CDR2 SQIVND (reference sequence).

The chain carries TRBV20-1 and TRBJ2-7; 8 nucleotides agree with TRBD1. The ends lost 0 bases at V and 5 bases at J; junction bases unmatched: 9. Germline V lookup: CDR1 DFQATT, CDR2 SNEGSKA (reference sequence). The CDR3 loop spans 15 amino acids. The CDR3 spells CSARDRTGNIDEQYF. The CDR3 bases are TGCAGTGCTAGAGATAGGACAGGGAATATCGACGAGCAGTACTTC.

This chain uses TRBV12-3 or TRBV12-4 with TRBJ2-5, with D possibly TRBD2 on 6 matching bases. V was clipped by 4 bases and J by 5 bases, with 8 bases between them. The CDR3 length is 12 residues. The CDR3 coding sequence is TGTGCCAGCAGTTGGGGAGGCGAGACCCAGTACTTC. Translating it yields CASSWGGETQYF.

In its sample, this clonotype was seen a few times. CDR3 DNA: TGTGCCAGCTCACCCGCACTGAACACTGAAGCTTTCTTT. It specifies CASSPALNTEAFF. This chain joins TRBV18 and TRBJ1-1; no clear D. The CDR3 runs 13 residues. The ends were cut back, 3 bases at V and 0 bases at J, with 5 bases in the middle. CDR1 KGHSH and CDR2 LQKENI come from the germline V gene.

This clonotype appeared a few times. The chain uses TRBV7-2 and TRBJ2-1; no firm D call. The CDR3 extends over 15 amino acids. V lost 2 bases to trimming and J lost 1 base, with 9 bases between them. Germline CDR1 is SGHTA and CDR2 is FQGNSA. CDR3 region: CASSLSGISYNEQFF. The DNA for the CDR3 is TGTGCCAGCAGCTTAAGTGGGATTTCCTACAATGAGCAGTTCTTC.

J is TRBJ1-1 and V is TRBV20-1; tentatively, D is TRBD1 (6 bases). Germline V gene lookup returns CDR1 DFQATT and CDR2 SNEGSKA (reference sequence). V shed 3 bases and J shed 5 bases, with 16 bases lying between them. This CDR3 has 14 amino acids. The CDR3 is CSASEDTTGTEAFF. CDR3 coding DNA: TGCAGTGCTAGTGAAGACACGACAGGAACTGAAGCTTTCTTT.

The chain carries TRBV24-1 and TRBJ2-3; unclear D gene. CDR3 length equals 15 residues. CDR1 is KGHDR, CDR2 SFDVKD, per germline. V gave up 1 base and J gave up 2 bases, with 9 bases separating them. The CDR3 loop reads CATSDFGQSTDTQYF. CDR3 DNA: TGTGCCACCAGTGATTTTGGCCAGTCCACAGATACGCAGTATTTT.

This clonotype occurred once. The chain joins TRBV29-1 to TRBJ2-6; D uncertain. The CDR3 sequence is 15 residues long. Deletions cut 6 bases from V and 0 bases from J, with 12 bases between. The germline CDR1 and CDR2 sequences are SQVTM and ANQGSEA. The DNA of the CDR3 is TGCAGCGTCGTAACTTGGTTCTCTGGGGCCAACGTCCTGACTTTC. The encoded protein is CSVVTWFSGANVLTF.

This chain uses TRBV11-2 with TRBJ2-2; D tentatively reads TRBD1 or TRBD2 (6 bases each). Trimming cost V 1 base and J 10 bases, with 16 bases left between them. Germline CDR1 SGHAT, CDR2 FQNNGV. There are 15 residues in the CDR3. The CDR3 reads CASSLAGASTSELFF. CDR3 DNA: TGTGCCAGCAGCTTAGCGGGGGCCTCCACCTCGGAGCTGTTTTTT. Filled out from reference TRBV11-2 and TRBJ2-2, the complete variable domain reads EAGVAQSPRYKIIEKRQSVAFWCNPISGHATLYWYQQILGQGPKLLIQFQNNGVVDDSQLPKDRFSAERLKGVDSTLKIQPAKLEDSAVYLCASSLAGASTSELFFGEGSRLTVL.

The chain's CDR3 is CSAGQGAGQPQHF. The CDR3 DNA follows: TGCAGCGCGGGACAGGGGGCCGGTCAGCCCCAGCATTTT. The chain employs TRBV29-1 and TRBJ1-5; 12 nucleotides match TRBD1. Germline V lookup: CDR1 SQVTM, CDR2 ANQGSEA. V lost 7 bases to trimming and J lost 6 bases; unmatched junction nucleotides: 4. This CDR3 is built from 13 residues.

The chain has TRBV5-4 and TRBJ1-1, with 7 nucleotides matching TRBD1. From germline, CDR1 is SGHNT and CDR2 YYREEE (reference sequence). The V segment lost 3 bases and the J segment 2 bases; nucleotides outside the gene matches: 10. The CDR3 consists of 16 residues. As DNA, the CDR3 is TGTGCCAGCAGCTCGCACCGGGACAGAGACAACACTGAAGCTTTCTTT. Translating gives CASSSHRDRDNTEAFF. The full variable domain, completed using reference TRBV5-4 and TRBJ1-1, is ETGVTQSPTHLIKTRGQQVTLRCSSQSGHNTVSWYQQALGQGPQFIFQYYREEENGRGNFPPRFSGLQFPNYSSELNVNALELDDSALYLCASSSHRDRDNTEAFFGQGTRLTVV.

Only a few counts were recorded for this clonotype. The chain recombines TRBV7-6 with TRBJ2-7; a possible D gene is TRBD2 (5 bases). This CDR3 spans 15 amino acids. CDR1 is SGHVS, CDR2 FNYEAQ, per germline. V lost 1 base to trimming and J lost 0 bases, with 10 bases between them. CDR3 nucleotide sequence: TGTGCCAGCAGCTTAGTCGCGGGCACCTCCTACGAGCAGTACTTC. Its protein product is CASSLVAGTSYEQYF.

This chain uses TRBV18 with TRBJ2-7; D is possibly TRBD1 (6 bases). Trimming cost V 6 bases and J 1 base, with 16 bases left between them. CDR3 size: 15 residues. Germline V gene data show CDR1 as KGHSH and CDR2 as LQKENI. The CDR3 loop reads CASSHQGRGSYEQYF. Written as DNA, the CDR3 is TGTGCCAGCTCGCACCAGGGAAGGGGGTCCTACGAGCAGTACTTC. Filled out from reference TRBV18 and TRBJ2-7, the complete variable domain reads NAGVMQNPRHLVRRRGQEARLRCSPMKGHSHVYWYRQLPEEGLKFMVYLQKENIIDESGMPKERFSAEFPKEGPSILRIQQVVRGDSAAYFCASSHQGRGSYEQYFGPGTRLTVT.

The chain joins TRBV28 to TRBJ2-5, with TRBD2 as a possible D gene (6 bases). This CDR3 contains 14 residues. The germline V gene encodes CDR1 MDHEN and CDR2 SYDVKM. Trimming cost V 1 base and J 0 bases, with 6 bases left between them. The CDR3 protein is CASSLSGDQETQYF. CDR3 bases: TGTGCCAGCAGTTTATCGGGGGACCAAGAGACCCAGTACTTC.

CDR3 protein: CSVERGGSEAFF. Here the CDR3 DNA reads TGCAGCGTTGAACGGGGGGGCAGTGAAGCTTTCTTT. This chain joins TRBV29-1 and TRBJ1-1, with D perhaps TRBD1 (6 bases). Trimming shortened V by 2 bases and J by 7 bases, and 11 bases separated the two germline ends. The CDR3 is 12 amino acids. Germline lookup yields CDR1 SQVTM and CDR2 ANQGSEA.

CDR3 DNA: TGCAGTGCTAGCGCGAGCGGGGGGGTGGCAGATACGCAGTATTTT. Encoded protein: CSASASGGVADTQYF. The chain links TRBV20-1 to TRBJ2-3; 10 bases map to TRBD2. In germline, CDR1 is DFQATT, CDR2 SNEGSKA (reference sequence). V lost 3 bases, J lost 4 bases, and 7 bases stayed unmatched. The CDR3 is 15 amino acids.

The rearrangement links TRBV20-1 to TRBJ1-3; possibly TRBD1 for D (5 bases). In germline, CDR1 is DFQATT, CDR2 SNEGSKA (reference sequence). V lost 5 bases and J lost 0, with 14 bases in between. This CDR3 spans 15 amino acids. This chain's CDR3 is CSAQGGLHSGNTIYF. DNA for the CDR3: TGCAGTGCTCAGGGAGGCCTACACTCTGGAAACACCATATATTTT.

The rearrangement links TRBV3-1 to TRBJ1-2; D is uncertain. Deletions cut 4 bases from V and 6 bases from J, with 15 bases between. The V gene's germline CDR1 is LGHDT and CDR2 YNNKEL (reference sequence). The CDR3 length is 14 residues. In DNA form, the CDR3 reads TGTGCCAGCAGCCCCCGCCAGGTGAGAGATGGCTACACCTTC. Translation gives CASSPRQVRDGYTF.

V gene TRBV30 combines with J gene TRBJ1-5; D remains ambiguous. V gave up 0 bases and J gave up 5 bases, with 11 bases separating them. The CDR3 is 14 residues long. Germline V gives CDR1 GTSNPN, CDR2 SVGIG (reference sequence). Written as DNA, the CDR3 is TGTGCCTGGAGTGTGGAGGGTTGGGATCAGCCCCAGCATTTT. The encoded protein is CAWSVEGWDQPQHF.

The chain recombines TRBV2 with TRBJ2-7; tentative D call: TRBD2 (5 bases). Trimming removed 4 bases at V and 6 bases at J, with 19 bases between. The CDR3 covers 15 residues. CDR1 and CDR2 from the germline V gene are SNHLY and FYNNEI. Written as DNA, the CDR3 is TGTGCCAGCAGTGTGCGCCGGGAACCGCAGCGCGAGCAGTACTTC. It yields the protein CASSVRREPQREQYF. The full variable domain, with the rest looked up from reference TRBV2 and TRBJ2-7, is EPEVTQTPSHQVTQMGQEVILRCVPISNHLYFYWYRQILGQKVEFLVSFYNNEISEKSEIFDDQFSVERPDGSNFTLKIRSTKLEDSAMYFCASSVRREPQREQYFGPGTRLTVT.

The chain has TRBV11-2 and TRBJ2-3; weak D call: TRBD2 (7 bases). The CDR3 is made up of 16 amino acids. CDR1 SGHAT and CDR2 FQNNGV come from the germline V gene. V lost 5 bases to trimming and J lost 0 bases, with 15 bases between them. CDR3 region: CASSPRRGLSTDTQYF. The CDR3 region has the DNA TGTGCCAGCAGCCCTCGGCGGGGGCTTAGCACAGATACGCAGTATTTT.

The genes are TRBV7-9 and TRBJ2-7, with 14 bases identical to TRBD2. Germline-derived CDR1 and CDR2 are SEHNR and FQNEAQ (reference sequence). The junction had 4 bases not matched to a gene; V was cut back by 3 bases and J by 3 bases. This CDR3 is 16 amino acids long. In DNA form, the CDR3 reads TGTGCCAGCAGCTTGGGGACTAGCGGGGGTATCTACGAGCAGTACTTC. Translated: CASSLGTSGGIYEQYF.

This clonotype was seen more than once but under ten times. The chain employs TRBV7-3 and TRBJ2-7; D possibly uses TRBD1 or TRBD2 (6 bases each). CDR1 SGHTA and CDR2 FQGTGA come from the germline V gene. The V gene lost 5 bases and the J gene lost 2 bases, with 16 bases spanning the gap. The CDR3 sequence is 15 residues long. CDR3 amino acids: CASSGGQGPTYEQYF. The DNA of the CDR3 is TGTGCCAGCAGCGGGGGGCAGGGGCCGACCTACGAGCAGTACTTC.

This clonotype was counted only a few times. The chain carries TRBV7-9 and TRBJ2-1; TRBD1 might be the D (5 bases). The V and J ends lost 0 bases and 4 bases respectively, with 10 bases between them. Germline lookup yields CDR1 SEHNR and CDR2 FQNEAQ (reference sequence). The length of the CDR3 is 15 residues. The CDR3 region has the DNA TGTGCCAGCAGCTTAGCGGGGCAGGGTTACAATGAGCAGTTCTTC. Amino acid sequence: CASSLAGQGYNEQFF.

V is TRBV19 and J is TRBJ2-3, with D unresolved. This CDR3 is 14 amino acids long. Per the germline V gene, CDR1 is LNHDA and CDR2 is SQIVND (reference sequence). V lost 6 bases, J lost 5 bases, and 15 bases lay in between. Here the CDR3 reads CASRRQPGVDTQYF. The CDR3 region has the DNA TGTGCCAGTAGAAGGCAGCCGGGTGTAGATACGCAGTATTTT.

This rearrangement joins TRBV3-1 to TRBJ2-7, with TRBD1 as a possible D gene (5 bases). The CDR3 has 15 amino acids. Germline CDR1 and CDR2: LGHDT and YNNKEL (reference sequence). The V end lost 1 base, the J end lost 2 bases, and 12 bases lay between the germline ends. DNA for the CDR3: TGTGCCAGCAGCCAAGCCCAGACAGAGACCTACGAGCAGTACTTC. Residues: CASSQAQTETYEQYF.

This chain links TRBV6-5 with TRBJ2-1; TRBD1 or TRBD2 may be the D gene (7 bases each). The germline CDR1 and CDR2 sequences are MNHEY and SVGAGI. Trimming removed 7 bases at V and 9 bases at J, with 16 bases between. The CDR3 extends over 13 amino acids. The DNA for the CDR3 is TGTGCCAGCACTCCCTCAGGGGGGGTTGAGCAGTTCTTC. This gives the protein CASTPSGGVEQFF.

The chain links TRBV7-6 to TRBJ2-1; 8 bases fit TRBD1. Germline CDR1 and CDR2: SGHVS and FNYEAQ. The CDR3 spans 17 residues. Unmatched junction bases numbered 12, after V lost 4 bases and J lost 4 bases. The chain's CDR3 is CASSSIGGGDRYNEQFF. The CDR3 DNA follows: TGTGCCAGCAGCTCGATTGGGGGCGGGGACAGGTACAATGAGCAGTTCTTC.

The gene calls are TRBV30 and TRBJ1-6; 8 bases fit TRBD1. Germline CDR1 reads GTSNPN; CDR2 reads SVGIG (reference sequence). The CDR3 length is 14 residues. V shed 4 bases, J shed 7 bases, and the junction held 6 bases outside the gene matches. DNA of the CDR3: TGTGCCTGGACGACGGACAGGGCGAATTCACCCCTCCACTTT. This gives the protein CAWTTDRANSPLHF.

In DNA, the CDR3 is TGTGCCAGCAGCGCCTATGCTCGGGGTGTCACTACCTACGAGCAGTACTTC. This sequence encodes CASSAYARGVTTYEQYF. The chain employs TRBV6-1 and TRBJ2-7; weak D call: TRBD2 (5 bases). Germline CDR1 and CDR2: MNHNS and SASEGT. V shed 6 bases and J shed 2 bases, with 23 bases lying between them. The CDR3 covers 17 residues.

The genes are TRBV7-9 and TRBJ2-7; no reliable D call. The CDR3 is 13 amino acids. V was trimmed by 2 bases and J by 5 bases, leaving 10 bases between them. Germline-derived CDR1 and CDR2 are SEHNR and FQNEAQ (reference sequence). CDR3 loop: CASSLPQTDEQYF. The CDR3 DNA sequence: TGTGCCAGCAGCTTACCCCAGACGGACGAGCAGTACTTC.

The chain uses TRBV13 and TRBJ1-1; D possibly corresponds to TRBD1 (5 bases). The CDR3 is 16 amino acids. Trimming pared 5 bases from V and 4 bases from J, leaving 20 bases between. Germline CDR1 reads PRHDT; CDR2 reads FYEKMQ (reference sequence). The CDR3 DNA follows: TGTGCCAGCAGCCGGAACAACAGGATGGGTCGCACTGAAGCTTTCTTT. Protein sequence: CASSRNNRMGRTEAFF.